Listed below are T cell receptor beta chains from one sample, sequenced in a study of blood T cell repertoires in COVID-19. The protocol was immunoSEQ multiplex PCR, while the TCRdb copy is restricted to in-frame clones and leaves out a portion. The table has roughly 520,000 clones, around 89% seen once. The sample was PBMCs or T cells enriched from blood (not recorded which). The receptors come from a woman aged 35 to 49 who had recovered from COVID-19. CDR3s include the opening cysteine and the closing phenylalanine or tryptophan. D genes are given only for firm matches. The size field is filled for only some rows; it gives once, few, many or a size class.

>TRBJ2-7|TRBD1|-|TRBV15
TGTGCCACCAGCAGAGATCGGAACAGGGGATACAACGAGCAGTACTTC
CATSRDRNRGYNEQYF
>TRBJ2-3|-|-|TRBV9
TGTGCCAGCAGCGGGCCCACAGATACGCAGTATTTT
CASSGPTDTQYF
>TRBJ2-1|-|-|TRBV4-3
TGCGCCAGCAGCAGGGGGGGGACTCATTACAATGAGCAGTTCTTC
CASSRGGTHYNEQFF
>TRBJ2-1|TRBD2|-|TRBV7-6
TGTGCCAGCAGCTTAAATCTTGGACTAGCGAGGAATGAGCAGTTCTTC
CASSLNLGLARNEQFF
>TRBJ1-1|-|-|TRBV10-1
TGCGCCAGCACCAGCACCCCGGACAGTTTGATTACTGAAGCTTTCTTT
CASTSTPDSLITEAFF
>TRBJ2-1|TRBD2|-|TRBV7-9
TGTGCCAGCAGCTCCGGGACTAGCGCCGTCTCCTACAATGAGCAGTTCTTC
CASSSGTSAVSYNEQFF
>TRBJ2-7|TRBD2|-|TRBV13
TGTGCCAGCAGCTCCTTAGGGGAGGGCCTTTACGAGCAGTACTTC
CASSSLGEGLYEQYF
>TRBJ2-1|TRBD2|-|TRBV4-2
TGTGCCAGCAGCCAAGCACTAGCGTTAAATGAGCAGTTCTTC
CASSQALALNEQFF
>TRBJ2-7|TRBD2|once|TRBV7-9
TGTGCCAGCACCAACGGACTAGCGGGAGGATACGAGCAGTACTTC
CASTNGLAGGYEQYF
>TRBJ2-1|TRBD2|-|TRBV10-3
TGTGCCATCAGCAAGGGACTAGCGGGTTCTGCCTACAATGAGCAGTTCTTC
CAISKGLAGSAYNEQFF
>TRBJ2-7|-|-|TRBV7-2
TGTGCCAGCAGCTTAGGTATCAGGGTGAACGAGCAGTACTTC
CASSLGIRVNEQYF
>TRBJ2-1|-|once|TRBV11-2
TGTGCCAGCAGCCCGGACACAACCCTACCAAATGAGCAGTTCTTC
CASSPDTTLPNEQFF
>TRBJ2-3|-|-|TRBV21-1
TGTGCCAGCAGCATTCAAGATACGCAGTATTTT
CASSIQDTQYF
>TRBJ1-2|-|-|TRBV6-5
TGTGCCAGCAGTTACGTCTCCCAGGGTTTGGGTGGCTACACCTTC
CASSYVSQGLGGYTF
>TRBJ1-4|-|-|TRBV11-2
TGTGCCAGCAGCTTGATGGGTGGGGCGAGGGAAAAACTGTTTTTT
CASSLMGGAREKLFF
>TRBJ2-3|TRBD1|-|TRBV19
TGTGCCAGTAGTACCTCCCGGGACAGGGACACAGATACGCAGTATTTT
CASSTSRDRDTDTQYF
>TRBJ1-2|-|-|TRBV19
TGTGCCAGTAGTAACTGGGGAGATGGATTCCATCATCGAGATTACACCTTC
CASSNWGDGFHHRDYTF
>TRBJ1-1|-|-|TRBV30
TGTGCCTGGACGCGCAGGGTGAACACTGAAGCTTTCTTT
CAWTRRVNTEAFF
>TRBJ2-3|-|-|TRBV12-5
TGTGCTAGTGGTGTTGCCGTGACAGAGCTTCTTGGTGGCACAGATACGCAGTATTTT
CASGVAVTELLGGTDTQYF
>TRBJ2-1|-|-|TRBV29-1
TGCAGCGTTGACGGTGGGGCGAACAATGAGCAGTTCTTC
CSVDGGANNEQFF
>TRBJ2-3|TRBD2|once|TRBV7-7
TGTGCCAGCAGCTCGGGACTAGCAAACACAGATACGCAGTATTTT
CASSSGLANTDTQYF
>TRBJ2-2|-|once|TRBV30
TGTGCCTGGAGTTCTAGCCCCACCGGGGAGCTGTTTTTT
CAWSSSPTGELFF
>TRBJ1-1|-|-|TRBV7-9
TGTGCCAGCAGCTCCCTCCACAGGAACACTGAAGCTTTCTTT
CASSSLHRNTEAFF
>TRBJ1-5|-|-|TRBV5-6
TGTGCCAGCAGCTTGACCCGCGGAACCGCTTTTCCCCAGCATTTT
CASSLTRGTAFPQHF
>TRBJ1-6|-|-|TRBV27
TGTGCCAGCAGTTTATCGGTGGAGGGCTATTCACCCCTCCACTTT
CASSLSVEGYSPLHF
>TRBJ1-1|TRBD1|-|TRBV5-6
TGTGCCAGCAGCACGGACAGGCCCACTGAAGCTTTCTTT
CASSTDRPTEAFF
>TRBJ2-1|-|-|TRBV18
TGTGCCAGCTCACGACTAGTCCCTCTCCTCCCCTCCTACAATGAGCAGTTCTTC
CASSRLVPLLPSYNEQFF
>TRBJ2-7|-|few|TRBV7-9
TGTGCCAGCAGCTTACTCCAGGGGCTAACCTACGAGCAGTACTTC
CASSLLQGLTYEQYF
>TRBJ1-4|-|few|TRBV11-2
TGTGCCAGCAGCTCCTTGCCGGGGAGGGATGAAAAACTGTTTTTT
CASSSLPGRDEKLFF
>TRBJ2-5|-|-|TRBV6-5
TGTGCCAGCAGTCCGCCGGGTCATGAGGCCCAGTACTTC
CASSPPGHEAQYF
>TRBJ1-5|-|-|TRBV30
TGTGCCTGGAGCCTGTCCAGCAATCAGCCCCAGCATTTT
CAWSLSSNQPQHF
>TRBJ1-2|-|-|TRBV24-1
TGTGCCACCAGTGATTCGGGGGACTCGGGTGGCTACACCTTC
CATSDSGDSGGYTF
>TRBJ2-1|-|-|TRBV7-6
TGTGCCAGCAGCTTAGGGGGAGGGGGACGTGATGAGCAGTTCTTC
CASSLGGGGRDEQFF
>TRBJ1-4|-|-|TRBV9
TGTGCCAGCAGCGTAGCTTTCGTGGAGGGGGAAAAACTGTTTTTT
CASSVAFVEGEKLFF
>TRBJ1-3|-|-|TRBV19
TGTGCCAGTAGCCCAGAAGGGGGCTCTGGAAACACCATATATTTT
CASSPEGGSGNTIYF
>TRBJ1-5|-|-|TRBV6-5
TGTGCCAGCAGAGAGATTCGGGATAGCAATCAGCCCCAGCATTTT
CASREIRDSNQPQHF